One and the same sample provided the 3 T cell receptor beta chains below, sequenced in a study of blood T cell repertoires in COVID-19. TCRdb keeps only in-frame clones here, not all; method: immunoSEQ multiplex PCR. The sample holds more than 90,000 clones, approximately 82% seen once. Material: peripheral blood. These TCRs come from a man in his sixties with acute or convalescent COVID-19.

The chain recombines TRBV6-5 with TRBJ1-1; a possible D gene is TRBD1 (5 bases). The CDR3 is 14 amino acids. Germline V CDR1 and CDR2: MNHEY, SVGAGI. With 7 bases removed from V and 5 bases from J, the gap between germline ends came to 17 bases. The CDR3 nucleotides are TGTGCCAGCACCTCGCCCTCAGGGAGGACTGAAGCTTTCTTT. It is translated as CASTSPSGRTEAFF.

The chain is built from TRBV3-1 (or the pseudogene TRBV3-2) and TRBJ2-3, with D hard to call. The CDR3 runs to 11 residues. The V end was cut by 0 bases, the J end by 11 bases, with 6 bases between. Per germline, CDR1 LGHDT and CDR2 YNNKEL (reference sequence). CDR3 protein: CASSQEFLQYF. The CDR3 nucleotides are TGTGCCAGCAGCCAAGAATTCCTGCAGTATTTT.

The rearrangement links TRBV11-2 to TRBJ2-5; tentative D call: TRBD2 (5 bases). Germline lookup yields CDR1 SGHAT and CDR2 FQNNGV. V lost 5 bases and J 5 bases, leaving 21 bases between the germline ends. The CDR3 is made up of 16 amino acids. The CDR3 sequence: CASSATGLLGMETQYF. DNA of the CDR3: TGTGCCAGCAGCGCCACTGGACTTTTGGGTATGGAGACCCAGTACTTC.